These 20 T cell receptor beta chains share one sample of origin, sequenced in a study of T cell responses to AZD1222 COVID-19 vaccine. Profiled with immunoSEQ multiplex PCR; TCRdb holds only in-frame clones, not every one. The sample consists of around 100,000 clones, 87% of them appearing once. This specimen consisted of peripheral blood, obtained 28 days after the second AZD1222 dose. Every receptor here comes from an adult who received the AZD1222 COVID-19 vaccine.

The chain joins TRBV27 to TRBJ2-3; 10 bases fit TRBD2. Germline V gene data show CDR1 as MNHEY and CDR2 as SMNVEV (reference sequence). There are 15 residues in the CDR3. Trimming took 4 bases from V and 6 from J; bases not matched to a gene: 7. In DNA form, the CDR3 reads TGTGCCAGCAGTTCCCCTAGCGGGAGCAGCGATACGCAGTATTTT. Its protein is CASSSPSGSSDTQYF.

This clone has only one observation. V is TRBV14 and J is TRBJ2-3; no definite D call. The germline CDR1 and CDR2 sequences are SGHDN and FVKESK. Trimming pared 3 bases from V and 0 bases from J, leaving 10 bases between. There are 15 residues in the CDR3. CDR3 protein: CASSQAIISTDTQYF. The CDR3 DNA is TGTGCCAGCAGCCAGGCGATCATTAGCACAGATACGCAGTATTTT. Full variable domain (remainder filled in from reference TRBV14 and TRBJ2-3): EAGVTQFPSHSVIEKGQTVTLRCDPISGHDNLYWYRRVMGKEIKFLLHFVKESKQDESGMPNNRFLAERTGGTYSTLKVQPAELEDSGVYFCASSQAIISTDTQYFGPGTRLTVL.

The gene calls are TRBV28 and TRBJ2-7; possible D gene TRBD2, 6 bases. Germline V CDR1 and CDR2: MDHEN, SYDVKM. V was cut by 4 bases and J by 2 bases, with 15 bases left in between. The CDR3 has 15 residues. The CDR3: CASSSPRGGTYEQYF. Here the CDR3 DNA reads TGTGCCAGCAGTTCCCCCCGGGGAGGAACCTACGAGCAGTACTTC. The full variable domain, in which reference TRBV28 and TRBJ2-7 provide the parts outside the CDR3, is DVKVTQSSRYLVKRTGEKVFLECVQDMDHENMFWYRQDPGLGLRLIYFSYDVKMKEKGDIPEGYSVSREKKERFSLILESASTNQTSMYLCASSSPRGGTYEQYFGPGTRLTVT.

This clone was detected a few times. The rearrangement joins TRBV5-4 to TRBJ1-4; D not resolved. The CDR3 length is 15 residues. V was cut by 4 bases and J by 8 bases, with 18 bases left in between. The germline gives CDR1 SGHNT, CDR2 YYREEE (reference sequence). The CDR3, as DNA: TGTGCCAGCAGCCCCAACATGGGGTTACGAGAAAAACTGTTTTTT. Its protein product is CASSPNMGLREKLFF.

The gene calls are TRBV5-1 and TRBJ2-1; 7 bases map to TRBD2. With 0 bases clipped from V and 7 bases from J, the junction kept 10 bases outside the gene matches. Germline CDR1 and CDR2: SGHRS and YFSETQ. The CDR3 contains 16 residues. The CDR3, as DNA: TGCGCCAGCAGCTTGGTAGGCGGGGGAATGAGGAATGAGCAGTTCTTC. Amino acids: CASSLVGGGMRNEQFF.

J is TRBJ1-5 and V is TRBV27, with D possibly being TRBD1 (5 bases). Trimming removed 6 bases at V and 2 bases at J, with 14 bases between. The CDR3 spans 15 residues. Germline assignment: CDR1 MNHEY and CDR2 SMNVEV (reference sequence). CDR3 in amino acids: CASSRGVGGNQPQHF. The DNA of the CDR3 is TGTGCCAGCAGCCGGGGCGTGGGGGGCAATCAGCCCCAGCATTTT.

The chain uses TRBV29-1 and TRBJ2-7; 7 nucleotides align to TRBD1. The CDR3 has 11 residues. With 8 bases clipped from V and 5 bases from J, the junction kept 6 bases outside the gene matches. In germline, CDR1 is SQVTM, CDR2 ANQGSEA. CDR3 in amino acids: CSFRQGHEQYF. The CDR3 bases are TGCAGCTTTAGACAGGGCCACGAGCAGTACTTC.

The genes are TRBV27 and TRBJ1-6; a possible D gene is TRBD1 (6 bases). The germline V gene has CDR1 MNHEY and CDR2 SMNVEV (reference sequence). V shed 3 bases and J shed 8 bases, with 11 bases lying between them. CDR3 length: 14 amino acids. Here the CDR3 DNA reads TGTGCCAGCAGTTTGGTCAGGGGTGATTCACCCCTCCACTTT. Translated: CASSLVRGDSPLHF.

This rearrangement joins TRBV18 to TRBJ2-5; 7 nucleotides align to TRBD2. The CDR3 covers 15 residues. The ends lost 1 base at V and 5 bases at J; junction bases unmatched: 7. Germline CDR1 KGHSH, CDR2 LQKENI. The CDR3 sequence: CASSPRLGGGETQYF. Written as DNA, the CDR3 is TGTGCCAGCTCACCACGTTTGGGCGGGGGTGAGACCCAGTACTTC.

CDR3 region: CASSSGGPQVGGYTF. The DNA for the CDR3 is TGCGCCAGCAGCTCTGGGGGACCACAGGTTGGTGGCTACACCTTC. The chain combines TRBV5-1 with TRBJ1-2, with D possibly matching TRBD1 (5 bases). CDR1 and CDR2 (germline): SGHRS, YFSETQ. V gave up 3 bases and J gave up 7 bases, with 19 bases separating them. The CDR3 consists of 15 residues.

The gene calls are TRBV6-1 and TRBJ1-2; D is unclear. The CDR3 totals 13 residues. Trimming cost V 6 bases and J 0 bases, with 8 bases left between them. Germline-derived CDR1 and CDR2 are MNHNS and SASEGT. The CDR3, as DNA: TGTGCCAGCAGCCCCGCAGCTAACTATGGCTACACCTTC. As protein: CASSPAANYGYTF.

Only one count was recorded for this clone. V and J are TRBV7-3 and TRBJ2-3; the match to TRBD2 covers 7 bases. The CDR3 totals 14 residues. The V gene end was trimmed by 3 bases and the J gene end by 4 bases; junction bases not matched to a gene: 4. CDR1 and CDR2 from the germline V gene are SGHTA and FQGTGA. The chain's CDR3 is CASSLELAADTQYF. The CDR3 DNA follows: TGTGCCAGCAGCTTGGAGCTAGCGGCAGATACGCAGTATTTT.

The chain joins TRBV5-6 to TRBJ1-2; a possible D gene is TRBD1 (6 bases). The V end was cut by 4 bases, the J end by 4 bases, with 11 bases between. Germline V CDR1 and CDR2: SGHDT, YYEEEE. This CDR3 has 13 amino acids. CDR3: CASSPDSTYGYTF. The CDR3 nucleotides read TGTGCCAGCAGCCCGGACAGCACCTATGGCTACACCTTC.

In its sample, this clone was seen once. The chain has TRBV19 and TRBJ2-3; unclear D gene. The germline V gene encodes CDR1 LNHDA and CDR2 SQIVND (reference sequence). Trimming stripped 4 bases from V and 2 bases from J, with 7 bases between. The CDR3 runs to 13 residues. CDR3 in amino acids: CASSTRTTDTQYF. In DNA form, the CDR3 reads TGTGCCAGTAGTACTCGGACCACAGATACGCAGTATTTT.

The chain employs TRBV12-3 or TRBV12-4 and TRBJ1-2; D unclear. Trimming pared 1 base from V and 7 bases from J, leaving 7 bases between. The CDR3 consists of 12 residues. The CDR3 is CASSLGDSGYTF. DNA for the CDR3: TGTGCCAGCAGTTTAGGAGATAGTGGCTACACCTTC.

The chain employs TRBV7-2 and TRBJ2-7; tentative D call: TRBD1 (6 bases). CDR1 SGHTA and CDR2 FQGNSA come from the germline V gene. The CDR3 extends over 16 amino acids. V lost 1 base, J lost 3 bases, and 16 bases lay in between. The DNA for the CDR3 is TGTGCCAGCAGCTTAGAGGGGGTGAGGGGCAACTACGAGCAGTACTTC. It encodes CASSLEGVRGNYEQYF.

The J gene is TRBJ2-3, the V gene TRBV3-1 (or the pseudogene TRBV3-2); 13 bases map to TRBD2. The CDR3 covers 15 residues. Germline V gene lookup returns CDR1 LGHDT and CDR2 YNNKEL (reference sequence). J gave up 7 bases and V 7 bases, and 8 bases lay outside the gene matches. CDR3 region: CASIGTSGTAYTQYF. Here the CDR3 DNA reads TGTGCCAGCATCGGGACTAGCGGGACCGCCTATACGCAGTATTTT.

The CDR3 nucleotides are TGTGCCATCATGACAGGACTAGCGGGGTTGGATGAGCAGTTCTTC. As protein: CAIMTGLAGLDEQFF. The chain recombines TRBV10-3 with TRBJ2-1; 12 positions agree with TRBD2. CDR1 ENHRY and CDR2 SYGVKD come from the germline V gene. Trimming removed 7 bases from V and 8 bases from J; junction bases left unmatched: 9. The CDR3 covers 15 residues.

The rearrangement uses TRBV6-5 and TRBJ2-7; 7 bases agree with TRBD1. The CDR3 totals 13 residues. CDR1 and CDR2 from the germline V gene are MNHEY and SVGAGI. With 6 bases clipped from V and 1 base from J, the junction kept 3 bases outside the gene matches. CDR3 sequence (DNA): TGTGCCAGCAGCCGACAGGGATCCTACGAGCAGTACTTC. This sequence encodes CASSRQGSYEQYF.

The gene calls are TRBV9 and TRBJ2-3; TRBD2 is a possible D gene (7 bases). V lost 0 bases and J lost 0, with 17 bases in between. This CDR3 has 18 residues. In germline, CDR1 is SGDLS, CDR2 YYNGEE. This CDR3 reads CASSVGPTGRGSTDTQYF. The CDR3 DNA is TGTGCCAGCAGCGTAGGGCCTACAGGGAGGGGCAGCACAGATACGCAGTATTTT.